This TCR beta chain emerged from a study of control samples from healthy donors and cancer patients. This CDR3 spans 16 amino acids. Germline CDR1 reads SGDLS; CDR2 reads YYNGEE. Trimming pared 3 bases from V and 5 bases from J, leaving 18 bases between. Repertoires were generated with immunoSEQ multiplex PCR, while TCRdb's copy carries only in-frame clones and drops some. The sample carries approximately 41,000 clones, approximately 94% recorded once. The chain is built from TRBV9 and TRBJ2-1; D might be TRBD1 or TRBD2, each matching 5 bases. This receptor was identified in a man aged 55-75 years in good health. Specimen: blood. The CDR3 coding sequence is TGTGCCAGCAGCGGAACCGGGACGACTGCCAACAATGAGCAGTTCTTC. Translation: CASSGTGTTANNEQFF.